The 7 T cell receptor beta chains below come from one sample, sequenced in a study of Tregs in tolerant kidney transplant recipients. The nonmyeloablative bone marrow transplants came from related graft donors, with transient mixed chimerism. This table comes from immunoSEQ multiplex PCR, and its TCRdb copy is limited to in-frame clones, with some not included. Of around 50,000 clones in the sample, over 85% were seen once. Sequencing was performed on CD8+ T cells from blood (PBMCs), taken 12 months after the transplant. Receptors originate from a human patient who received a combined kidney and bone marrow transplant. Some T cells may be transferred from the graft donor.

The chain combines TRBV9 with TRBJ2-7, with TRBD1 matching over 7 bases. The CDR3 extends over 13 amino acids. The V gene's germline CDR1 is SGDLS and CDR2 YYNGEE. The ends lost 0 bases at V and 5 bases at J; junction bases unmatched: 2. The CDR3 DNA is TGTGCCAGCAGCGTAGGTGACAGGGACGAGCAGTACTTC. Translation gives CASSVGDRDEQYF. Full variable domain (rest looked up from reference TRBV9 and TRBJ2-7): DSGVTQTPKHLITATGQRVTLRCSPRSGDLSVYWYQQSLDQGLQFLIQYYNGEERAKGNILERFSAQQFPDLHSELNLSSLELGDSALYFCASSVGDRDEQYFGPGTRLTVT.

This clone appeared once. The CDR3 spells CASSLVRRGQGFSYEQYF. CDR3 coding DNA: TGTGCCAGCAGCTTAGTTCGTAGAGGGCAGGGGTTTTCCTACGAGCAGTACTTC. This sequence joins TRBV7-6 and TRBJ2-7, with D perhaps TRBD1 (6 bases). The V end was cut by 1 base, the J end by 1 base, with 20 bases between. This CDR3 is built from 18 residues. Germline CDR1 reads SGHVS; CDR2 reads FNYEAQ.

The CDR3 is CASSQERGSNQPQHF. In DNA form, the CDR3 reads TGTGCCAGCAGCCAAGAAAGGGGTAGCAATCAGCCCCAGCATTTT. The V gene is TRBV4-2, the J gene TRBJ1-5, with D maybe TRBD1 (5 bases). Trimming stripped 0 bases from V and 0 bases from J, with 6 bases between. Germline loops: CDR1 LGHNA, CDR2 YNFKEQ. CDR3 length: 15 amino acids.

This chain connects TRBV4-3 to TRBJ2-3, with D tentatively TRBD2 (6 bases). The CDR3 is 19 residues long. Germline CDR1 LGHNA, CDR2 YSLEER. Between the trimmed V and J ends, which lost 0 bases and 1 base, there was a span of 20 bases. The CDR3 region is CASSQDRFSGSGGTDTQYF. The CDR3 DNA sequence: TGCGCCAGCAGCCAAGATAGGTTCTCCGGGTCGGGGGGCACAGATACGCAGTATTTT.

CDR3 region: CASSIRPGNEQFF. CDR3 bases: TGTGCCAGTAGTATACGTCCGGGCAATGAGCAGTTCTTC. This chain uses TRBV19 with TRBJ2-1; D is ambiguous. Trimming removed 2 bases at V and 6 bases at J, with 8 bases between. The CDR3 covers 13 residues. Germline lookup yields CDR1 LNHDA and CDR2 SQIVND (reference sequence).

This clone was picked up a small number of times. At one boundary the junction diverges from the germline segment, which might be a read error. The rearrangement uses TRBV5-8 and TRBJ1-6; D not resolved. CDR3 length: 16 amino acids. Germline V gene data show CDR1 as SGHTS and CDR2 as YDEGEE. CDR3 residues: CASSLASSSYNSPLHF. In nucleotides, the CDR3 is TGTGCCAGCAGCTTGGCTTCAAGCTCCTATAATTCCCCCCTCCACTTT. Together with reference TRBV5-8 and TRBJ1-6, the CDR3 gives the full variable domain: EAGVTQSPTHLIKTRGQQATLRCSPISGHTSVYWYQQALGLGLQFLLWYDEGEERNRGNFPPRFSGRQFPNYSSELNVNALELEDSALYLCASSLASSSYNSPLHFGNGTRLTVT.

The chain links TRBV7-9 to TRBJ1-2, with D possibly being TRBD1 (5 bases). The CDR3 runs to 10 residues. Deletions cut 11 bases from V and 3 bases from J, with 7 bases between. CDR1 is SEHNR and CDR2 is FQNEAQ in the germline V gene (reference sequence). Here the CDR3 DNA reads TGTGCCGGGGGGGACTATGGCTACACCTTC. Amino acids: CAGGDYGYTF.